A selection of T cell receptor beta chains follows, all from one sample in a study of regulatory T cells in long-lasting Graves disease. TCRdb reprocessed the multiplex PCR reads via MiXCR and lists one record per CDR3 protein. The table shows 350,000 to 550,000 distinct CDR3 sequences, with over 15% occurring only once. The sample was also linked to a second study, of T cells in Graves' hyperthyroidism and ophthalmopathy.

The starting material was peripheral blood mononuclear cells (PBMCs), obtained at new diagnosis, from a patient treated with antithyroid drugs. Receptor source: a woman between 18 and 29 years old with Graves disease. CDR3s leave out the opening cysteine and the closing phenylalanine or tryptophan.

CDR3 | J | V
ASSLSRGTPTEQY | TRBJ2-7 | TRBV27
ASSFRGRWLGPQH | TRBJ1-5 | TRBV28
AWRLYLRDRSYNEQF | TRBJ2-1 | TRBV30
AITGGSNNEQF | TRBJ2-1 | TRBV10-3
ASSLRGLAGVNTGELF | TRBJ2-2 | TRBV28
SARGERRNQPQH | TRBJ1-5 | TRBV20-1
ASSLETVYGYT | TRBJ1-2 | TRBV7-9
ASSPPGTPNQPQH | TRBJ1-5 | TRBV18
ASSLGGAPSGSDTQY | TRBJ2-3 | TRBV7-9
ASSLVGTGGEQF | TRBJ2-1 | TRBV5-1
ASSLVGQNYEQY | TRBJ2-7 | TRBV5-1
ASSFRDRVHEQY | TRBJ2-7 | TRBV5-5
ASSLQGWDNQPQH | TRBJ1-5 | TRBV28
ASRQGGYT | TRBJ1-2 | TRBV6-1
ASSLGWQSYGYT | TRBJ1-2 | TRBV28
ASSQDLREQY | TRBJ2-7 | TRBV4-2
ASSQAVSNYGYT | TRBJ1-2 | TRBV4-3
ASSLIWDQNEAF | TRBJ1-1 | TRBV5-1
SARRGNEQF | TRBJ2-1 | TRBV20-1
ASSLVADLKPSYEQY | TRBJ2-7 | TRBV7-6
ASSHSREPATNEKLF | TRBJ1-4 | TRBV3-1
ASSNPGGTRNEQY | TRBJ2-7 | TRBV28